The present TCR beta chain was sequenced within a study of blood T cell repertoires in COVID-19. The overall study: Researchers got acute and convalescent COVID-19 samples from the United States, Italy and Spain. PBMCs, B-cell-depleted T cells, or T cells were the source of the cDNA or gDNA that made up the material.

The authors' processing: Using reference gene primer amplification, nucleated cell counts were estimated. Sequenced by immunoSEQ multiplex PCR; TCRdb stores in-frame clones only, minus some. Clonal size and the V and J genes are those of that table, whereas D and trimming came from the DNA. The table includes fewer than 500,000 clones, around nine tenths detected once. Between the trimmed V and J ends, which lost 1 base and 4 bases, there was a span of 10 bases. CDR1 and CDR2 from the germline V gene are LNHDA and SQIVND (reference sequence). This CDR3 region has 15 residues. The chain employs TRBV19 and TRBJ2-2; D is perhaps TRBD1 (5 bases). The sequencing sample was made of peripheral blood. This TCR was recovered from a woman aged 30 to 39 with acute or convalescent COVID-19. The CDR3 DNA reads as TGTGCCAGTAGTATAGGGGCAGGGTCCACCGGGGAGCTGTTTTTT. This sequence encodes CASSIGAGSTGELFF.